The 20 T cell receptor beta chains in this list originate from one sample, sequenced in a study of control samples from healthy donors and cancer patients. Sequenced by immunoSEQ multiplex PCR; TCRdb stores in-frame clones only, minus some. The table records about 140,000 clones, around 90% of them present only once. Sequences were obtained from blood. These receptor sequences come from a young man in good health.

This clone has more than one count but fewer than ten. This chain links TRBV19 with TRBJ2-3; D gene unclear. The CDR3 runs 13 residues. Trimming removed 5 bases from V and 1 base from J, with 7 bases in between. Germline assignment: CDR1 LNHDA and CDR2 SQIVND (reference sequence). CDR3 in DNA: TGTGCCAGTAGTTTCAAGGGCACAGATACGCAGTATTTT. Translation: CASSFKGTDTQYF.

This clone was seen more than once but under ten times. As DNA, the CDR3 is TGTGCCAGCAGTGAAGTTGGACAACTCCGAGGCGAGCAGTACTTC. As protein: CASSEVGQLRGEQYF. V is TRBV6-1 and J is TRBJ2-7, with D possibly being TRBD1 (5 bases). There are 15 residues in the CDR3. The V gene's germline CDR1 is MNHNS and CDR2 SASEGT. V shed 1 base and J shed 6 bases, with 16 bases lying between them.

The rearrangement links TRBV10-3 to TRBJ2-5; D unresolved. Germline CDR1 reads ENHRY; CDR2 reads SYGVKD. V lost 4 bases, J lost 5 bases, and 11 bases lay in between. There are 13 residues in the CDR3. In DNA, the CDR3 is TGTGCCATCAGTGCTAGGGTCGGGGAGACCCAGTACTTC. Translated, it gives CAISARVGETQYF.

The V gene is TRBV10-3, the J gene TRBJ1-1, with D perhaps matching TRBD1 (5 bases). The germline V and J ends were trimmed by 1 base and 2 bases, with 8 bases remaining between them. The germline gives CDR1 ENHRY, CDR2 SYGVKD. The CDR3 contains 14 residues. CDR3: CAISEFRDNTEAFF. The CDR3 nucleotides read TGTGCCATCAGTGAGTTCCGGGACAACACTGAAGCTTTCTTT.

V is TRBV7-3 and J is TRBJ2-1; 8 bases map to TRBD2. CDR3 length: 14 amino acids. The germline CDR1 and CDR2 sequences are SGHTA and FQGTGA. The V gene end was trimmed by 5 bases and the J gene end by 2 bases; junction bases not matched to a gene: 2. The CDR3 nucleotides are TGTGCCAGCAGCCGTAGCGGGACCTACAATGAGCAGTTCTTC. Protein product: CASSRSGTYNEQFF.

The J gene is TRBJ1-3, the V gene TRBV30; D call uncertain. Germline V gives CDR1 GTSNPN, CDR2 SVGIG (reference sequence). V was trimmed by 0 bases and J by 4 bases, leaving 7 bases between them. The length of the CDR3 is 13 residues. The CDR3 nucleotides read TGTGCCTGGAGTGTACTAGTGGGAAACACCATATATTTT. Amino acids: CAWSVLVGNTIYF.

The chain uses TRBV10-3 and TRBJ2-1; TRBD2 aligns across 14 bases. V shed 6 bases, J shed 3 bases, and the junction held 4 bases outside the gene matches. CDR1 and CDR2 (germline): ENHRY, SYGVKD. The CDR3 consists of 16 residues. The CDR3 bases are TGTGCCATCAGGGCCGGGACTAGCGGGGGCTACAATGAGCAGTTCTTC. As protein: CAIRAGTSGGYNEQFF.

CDR3 sequence reads: CASSLGQRAEAFF. The CDR3 DNA follows: TGTGCCAGCAGCTTGGGACAGAGGGCTGAAGCTTTCTTT. This sequence joins TRBV5-4 and TRBJ1-1, with TRBD1 as a possible D gene (5 bases). CDR3 length: 13 residues. In germline, CDR1 is SGHNT, CDR2 YYREEE (reference sequence). The ends were cut back, 0 bases at V and 6 bases at J, with 9 bases in the middle.

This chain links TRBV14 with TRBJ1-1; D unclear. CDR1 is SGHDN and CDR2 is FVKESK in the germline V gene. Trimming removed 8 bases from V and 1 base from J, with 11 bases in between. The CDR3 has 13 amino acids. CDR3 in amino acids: CASSSHPNTEAFF. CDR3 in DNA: TGTGCCAGCTCTTCACACCCGAACACTGAAGCTTTCTTT.

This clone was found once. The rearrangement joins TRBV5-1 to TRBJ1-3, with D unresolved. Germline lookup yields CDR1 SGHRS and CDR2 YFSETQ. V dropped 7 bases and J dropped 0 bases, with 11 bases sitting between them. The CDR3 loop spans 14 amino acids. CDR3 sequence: CASSPGNSGNTIYF. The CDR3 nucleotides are TGCGCCAGCTCCCCCGGGAACTCTGGAAACACCATATATTTT.

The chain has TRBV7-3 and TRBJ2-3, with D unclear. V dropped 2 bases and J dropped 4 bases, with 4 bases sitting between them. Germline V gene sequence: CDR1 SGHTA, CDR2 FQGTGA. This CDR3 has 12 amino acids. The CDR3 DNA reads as TGTGCCAGCAGCTTAGGCCCAGATACGCAGTATTTT. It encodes CASSLGPDTQYF.

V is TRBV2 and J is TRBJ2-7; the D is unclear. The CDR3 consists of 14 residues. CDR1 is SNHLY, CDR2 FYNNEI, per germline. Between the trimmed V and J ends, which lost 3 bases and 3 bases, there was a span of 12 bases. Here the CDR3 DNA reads TGTGCCAGCAGTGAGTCCGACACCAACTACGAGCAGTACTTC. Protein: CASSESDTNYEQYF.

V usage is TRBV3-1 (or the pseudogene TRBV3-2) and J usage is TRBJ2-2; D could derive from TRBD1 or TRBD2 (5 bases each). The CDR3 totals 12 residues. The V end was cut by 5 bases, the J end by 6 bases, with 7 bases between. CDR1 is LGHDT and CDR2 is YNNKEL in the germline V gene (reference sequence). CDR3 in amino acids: CASSEGSGELFF. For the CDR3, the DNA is TGTGCCAGCAGCGAGGGGTCCGGGGAGCTGTTTTTT.

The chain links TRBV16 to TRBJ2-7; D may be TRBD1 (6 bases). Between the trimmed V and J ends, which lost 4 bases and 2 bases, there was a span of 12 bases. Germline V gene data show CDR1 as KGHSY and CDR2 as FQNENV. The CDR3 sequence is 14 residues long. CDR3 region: CASSPAGDTYEQYF. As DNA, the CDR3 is TGTGCCAGCAGCCCAGCAGGGGACACCTACGAGCAGTACTTC.

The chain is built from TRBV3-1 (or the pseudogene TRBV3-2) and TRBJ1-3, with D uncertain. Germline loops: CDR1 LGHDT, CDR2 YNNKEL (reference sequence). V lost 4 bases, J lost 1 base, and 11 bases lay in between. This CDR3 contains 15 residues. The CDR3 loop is CASSPTGSSGNTIYF. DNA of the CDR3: TGTGCCAGCAGCCCCACCGGGAGTTCTGGAAACACCATATATTTT.

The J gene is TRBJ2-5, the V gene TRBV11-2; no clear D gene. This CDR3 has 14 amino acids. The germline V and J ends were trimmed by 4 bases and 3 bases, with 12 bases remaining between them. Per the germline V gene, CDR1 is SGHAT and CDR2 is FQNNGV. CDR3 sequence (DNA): TGTGCCAGCAGCTGGACCCCCGAAAAAGAGACCCAGTACTTC. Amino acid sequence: CASSWTPEKETQYF.

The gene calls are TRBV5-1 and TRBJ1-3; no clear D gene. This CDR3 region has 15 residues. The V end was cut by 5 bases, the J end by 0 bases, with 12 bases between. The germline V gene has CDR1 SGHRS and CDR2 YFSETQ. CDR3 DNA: TGCGCCAGCAGACAAGACCGATCCTCTGGAAACACCATATATTTT. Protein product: CASRQDRSSGNTIYF.

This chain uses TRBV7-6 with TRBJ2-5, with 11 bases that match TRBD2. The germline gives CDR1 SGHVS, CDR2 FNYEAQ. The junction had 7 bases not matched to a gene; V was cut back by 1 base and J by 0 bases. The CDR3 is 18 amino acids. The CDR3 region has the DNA TGTGCCAGCAGCTTAGGTCTAGCGGGGGGAGCCTACCAAGAGACCCAGTACTTC. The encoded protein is CASSLGLAGGAYQETQYF.

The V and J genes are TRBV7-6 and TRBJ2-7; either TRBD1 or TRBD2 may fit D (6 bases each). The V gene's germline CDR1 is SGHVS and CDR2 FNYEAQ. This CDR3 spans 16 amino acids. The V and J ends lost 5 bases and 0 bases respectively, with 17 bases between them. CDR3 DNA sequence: TGTGCCAGCAGCATAGGGGGGCGGCACAGCTCCTACGAGCAGTACTTC. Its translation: CASSIGGRHSSYEQYF. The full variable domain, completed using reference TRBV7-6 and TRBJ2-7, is GAGVSQSPRYKVTKRGQDVALRCDPISGHVSLYWYRQALGQGPEFLTYFNYEAQQDKSGLPNDRFSAERPEGSISTLTIQRTEQRDSAMYRCASSIGGRHSSYEQYFGPGTRLTVT.

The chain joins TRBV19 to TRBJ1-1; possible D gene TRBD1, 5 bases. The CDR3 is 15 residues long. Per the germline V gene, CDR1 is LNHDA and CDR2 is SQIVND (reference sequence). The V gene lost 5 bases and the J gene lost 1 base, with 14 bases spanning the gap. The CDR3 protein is CASSPISTENTEAFF. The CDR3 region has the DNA TGTGCCAGTAGTCCAATCTCGACAGAGAACACTGAAGCTTTCTTT.